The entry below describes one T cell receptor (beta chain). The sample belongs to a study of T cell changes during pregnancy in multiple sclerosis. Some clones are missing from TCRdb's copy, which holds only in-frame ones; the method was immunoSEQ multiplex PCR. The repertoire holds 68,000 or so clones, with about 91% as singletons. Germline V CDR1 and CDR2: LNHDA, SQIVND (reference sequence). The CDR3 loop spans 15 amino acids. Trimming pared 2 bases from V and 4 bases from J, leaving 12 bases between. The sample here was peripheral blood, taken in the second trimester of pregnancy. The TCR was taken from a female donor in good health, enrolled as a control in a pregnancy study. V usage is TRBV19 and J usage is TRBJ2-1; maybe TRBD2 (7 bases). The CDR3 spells CASSIQGRGYNEQFF. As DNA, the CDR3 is TGTGCCAGTAGTATACAGGGGAGGGGGTACAATGAGCAGTTCTTC.